This T cell receptor (beta chain) derives from a study of blood T cell repertoires in COVID-19 (dated by TCRdb to the early 2020s). As for the study more broadly: Samples from collaborators originated in the United States, Italy and Spain and spanned both the acute and convalescent phases of COVID-19. Subjects who had been exposed to COVID-19, were actively infected with it, or had recovered from it provided the deeply sampled blood TCRbeta repertoires that made up the dataset. Sample metadata almost always included a de-identified subject ID, COVID-19 status, age in years and sex. Where available, HLA class I and class II types were obtained from metadata supplied by the sample provider rather than from assay-based typing. Samples came from the ongoing ImmuneRACE study (first 160 participants) plus 1,254 subjects from 6 global collaborators. The repertoires were made available in a free public database intended to serve as a resource for research on the immune response to SARS-CoV-2. The prospective study material was composed of cDNA or gDNA derived from T cells, B-cell-depleted T cells, or PBMCs.

Another Seattle source contributed samples from volunteer blood donors who had recovered from COVID-19. Collaborating institutions collected whole blood in K2EDTA tubes following their own protocols. For TCRbeta analysis, collaborator samples were shipped as frozen whole blood, as isolated PBMCs, or as DNA extracted from either sample type. TCRbeta CDR3 regions were amplified from genomic DNA using the immunoSEQ Assay, a bias-controlled multiplex PCR. The paper's processing steps were these. Within the assay, amplification of reference gene primers was used to estimate how many nucleated cells each sample contained. To quantify the absolute abundance of each unique TCRbeta CDR3 rearrangement, sequence reads were collapsed and filtered. For each sample, productive Simpson clonality was calculated as the square root of Simpson's diversity index across productive rearrangements. TCRdb limited this immuneACCESS table to in-frame rearrangements with V and J called. A share of clones is missing; checked studies link under half to unresolved V genes, and the rest is unexplained. From that table come the V and J calls and clone size; the DNA was used to work out D and trimming. This sample lists about 300,000 clones; about 90% were detected once. The ten largest make up under 6.5% of the sample.

According to the germline V gene (reference sequence), CDR1 reads LNHNV and CDR2 reads YYDKDF. V and J lose 1 base and 2 bases, and a span of 6 bases separates them. From its cysteine to its phenylalanine, the CDR3 spans 13 amino acids. Left in the record is the CDR3 DNA by itself, 39 bases read in frame from the first base. Broad study findings and their caveats: The quantity of clinical and demographic metadata differed by source and by participant and was supplied without curation.

On this clone itself: What this receptor recognizes is not known. Per-base qualities were not stored, and no clone one base away is much larger.

The source material was peripheral blood. The rearranged chain carries TRBV15 and TRBJ2-7; 5 matching bases give a weak D call of TRBD1. The receptor was derived from a man aged 18 to 29 who had recovered from COVID-19. The CDR3 loop reads CATSRGQPYEQYF. Read as DNA, the sequence is TGTGCCACCAGCAGAGGACAGCCCTACGAGCAGTACTTC. Here the CDR3 is joined to the reference TRBV15 and TRBJ2-7 genes, and the full variable domain is: DAMVIQNPRYQVTQFGKPVTLSCSQTLNHNVMYWYQQKSSQAPKLLFHYYDKDFNNEADTPDNFQSRRPNTSFCFLDIRSPGLGDTAMYLCATSRGQPYEQYFGPGTRLTVT.